The 20 T cell receptor beta chains below all came from one sample that was sequenced in a study of siplizumab effects on memory and regulatory T cells. Sequenced by immunoSEQ multiplex PCR; TCRdb stores in-frame clones only, minus some. The sample has some 90,000 clones, about 87% seen once. Sequenced input: CD4+ T cells sorted from blood. These receptors all come from a human donor in good health.

V and J are TRBV30 and TRBJ2-7; D gene ambiguous. V lost 6 bases and J lost 0, with 15 bases in between. The CDR3 has 14 residues. In germline, CDR1 is GTSNPN, CDR2 SVGIG (reference sequence). The DNA of the CDR3 is TGTGCCTGCAACCCTCGGGCCAGCTCCTACGAGCAGTACTTC. It yields the protein CACNPRASSYEQYF.

This rearrangement joins TRBV10-1 to TRBJ2-7; D gene uncertain. Germline CDR1 and CDR2: WNHNN and SYGVQD (reference sequence). The CDR3 loop spans 15 amino acids. With 0 bases removed from V and 6 bases from J, the gap between germline ends came to 15 bases. The CDR3 bases are TGCGCCAGCAGTGAGTCGACTGGTGTCCCGTCCGAGCAGTACTTC. Translation gives CASSESTGVPSEQYF.

The chain carries TRBV10-3 and TRBJ1-5; D gene unclear. The CDR3 spans 14 residues. Trimming cost V 3 bases and J 8 bases, with 14 bases left between them. Germline assignment: CDR1 ENHRY and CDR2 SYGVKD. CDR3 coding DNA: TGTGCCATCAGTGACGACGACGGGCCAGAGCCCCAGCATTTT. This sequence encodes CAISDDDGPEPQHF.

The chain combines TRBV18 with TRBJ2-1; D is unresolved. The germline gives CDR1 KGHSH, CDR2 LQKENI. Trimming pared 3 bases from V and 8 bases from J, leaving 8 bases between. The CDR3 contains 12 residues. The CDR3 DNA follows: TGTGCCAGCTCACCCGGCCTCCATGAGCAGTTCTTC. This codes for CASSPGLHEQFF.

This clone came up once. The chain uses TRBV6-6 and TRBJ1-2; TRBD1 matches at 8 bases. The CDR3 covers 13 residues. V trimming: 6 bases; J trimming: 6 bases; junction bases outside the gene matches: 6. Germline-derived CDR1 and CDR2 are MNHNY and SVGAGI (reference sequence). CDR3 loop: CASRQGGANGYTF. CDR3 in DNA: TGTGCCAGCAGACAGGGGGGCGCAAATGGCTACACCTTC.

This clone appeared once. The chain is built from TRBV4-1 and TRBJ1-5, with 12 nucleotides matching TRBD1. The V segment lost 1 base and the J segment 0 bases; nucleotides outside the gene matches: 4. The germline V gene has CDR1 MGHRA and CDR2 YSYEKL. There are 18 residues in the CDR3. In DNA, the CDR3 is TGCGCCAGCAGCCAAGTGGGGACAGGGGGCTTTAGCAATCAGCCCCAGCATTTT. Translation: CASSQVGTGGFSNQPQHF.

The chain is built from TRBV7-9 and TRBJ1-3; a weak D match, TRBD1 (5 bases). V shed 10 bases and J shed 1 base, with 11 bases lying between them. The CDR3 sequence is 13 residues long. Germline values: CDR1 SEHNR, CDR2 FQNEAQ (reference sequence). The CDR3 region is CAIPRVSGNTIYF. The DNA for the CDR3 is TGTGCCATCCCCAGGGTGTCTGGAAACACCATATATTTT.

The gene calls are TRBV7-2 and TRBJ2-1, with 7 bases fitting TRBD2. The germline gives CDR1 SGHTA, CDR2 FQGNSA. J lost 9 bases, V lost 3 bases, and 8 bases had no gene match. There are 14 residues in the CDR3. CDR3 bases: TGTGCCAGCAGCTTTTCCGGGAGGCGGGGTGAGCAGTTCTTC. The encoded protein is CASSFSGRRGEQFF.

This chain connects TRBV7-2 to TRBJ2-7; D remains unclear. The CDR3 covers 15 residues. Trimming stripped 2 bases from V and 3 bases from J, with 14 bases between. In germline, CDR1 is SGHTA, CDR2 FQGNSA. This CDR3 reads CASSLIPQENYEQYF. CDR3 sequence (DNA): TGTGCCAGCAGCTTAATACCCCAGGAAAACTACGAGCAGTACTTC.

CDR3 DNA sequence: TGTGCCAGCAGCTTAGACTGGGGACAGGGTCGGTACATTCAGTACTTC. Its translation is CASSLDWGQGRYIQYF. The chain is built from TRBV11-3 and TRBJ2-4, with TRBD1 matching over 9 bases. This CDR3 has 16 residues. The J segment lost 8 bases and the V segment lost 0 bases, leaving 8 bases of the junction unmatched. Germline V gives CDR1 SGHNT, CDR2 YENEEA. Drawing the rest from reference TRBV11-3 and TRBJ2-4, the complete variable domain is EAGVVQSPRYKIIEKKQPVAFWCNPISGHNTLYWYLQNLGQGPELLIRYENEEAVDDSQLPKDRFSAERLKGVDSTLKIQPAELGDSAVYLCASSLDWGQGRYIQYFGAGTRLSVL.

The chain has TRBV6-5 and TRBJ1-4, with D possibly being TRBD1 (5 bases). CDR1 and CDR2 (germline): MNHEY, SVGAGI. The germline V and J ends were trimmed by 5 bases and 7 bases, with 11 bases remaining between them. The CDR3 is 13 amino acids. The CDR3 DNA reads TGTGCCAGCAGTCAACGGGACGGTGAAAAACTGTTTTTT. Protein product: CASSQRDGEKLFF.

The J gene is TRBJ2-7, the V gene TRBV10-2, with 9 nucleotides matching TRBD2. The junction had 1 base not matched to a gene; V was cut back by 2 bases and J by 2 bases. CDR1 WSHSY and CDR2 SAAADI come from the germline V gene. This CDR3 has 14 amino acids. CDR3 in DNA: TGCGCCAGCAGTGAGGCTAGCGGGACCTACGAGCAGTACTTC. Translating it yields CASSEASGTYEQYF.

The CDR3 region has the DNA TGTGCCAGCAGCCGACCGGGGGTCAGCACAGATACGCAGTATTTT. Its protein is CASSRPGVSTDTQYF. The chain is built from TRBV7-9 and TRBJ2-3; maybe TRBD2 (6 bases). The germline V gene has CDR1 SEHNR and CDR2 FQNEAQ (reference sequence). The CDR3 totals 15 residues. The V gene lost 5 bases and the J gene lost 0 bases, with 12 bases spanning the gap.

The chain uses TRBV7-8 and TRBJ1-5; D is unresolved. V lost 7 bases, J lost 3 bases, and 16 bases lay in between. There are 15 residues in the CDR3. Germline V CDR1 and CDR2: SGHVS, FQNEAQ. The CDR3 sequence: CASTPGGRNNQPQHF. In DNA, the CDR3 is TGTGCCAGCACCCCGGGAGGGAGGAACAATCAGCCCCAGCATTTT.

V usage is TRBV19 and J usage is TRBJ2-1; 9 positions agree with TRBD1. Trimming cost V 6 bases and J 4 bases; bases outside gene matches: 4. CDR3 length equals 14 residues. Germline CDR1 and CDR2: LNHDA and SQIVND (reference sequence). This CDR3 reads CASSTGGLYNEQFF. CDR3 sequence (DNA): TGTGCCAGTAGCACAGGGGGCTTGTACAATGAGCAGTTCTTC.

The gene calls are TRBV7-9 and TRBJ1-1, with TRBD1 matching 9 bases. CDR3 length equals 14 residues. J gave up 11 bases and V 2 bases, and 9 bases lay outside the gene matches. Germline assignment: CDR1 SEHNR and CDR2 FQNEAQ (reference sequence). This chain's CDR3 is CASSLRLETGGAFF. The DNA for the CDR3 is TGTGCCAGCAGCTTAAGATTAGAGACAGGGGGGGCTTTCTTT.

V gene TRBV11-2 combines with J gene TRBJ1-4; the D gene is possibly TRBD1 (6 bases). Trimming removed 6 bases at V and 7 bases at J, with 9 bases between. Germline CDR1 and CDR2: SGHAT and FQNNGV. The CDR3 is 12 residues long. The CDR3 loop reads CASRDSVEKLFF. Written as DNA, the CDR3 is TGTGCCAGCAGGGACAGCGTTGAAAAACTGTTTTTT.

The gene calls are TRBV19 and TRBJ1-1; D ambiguous. The CDR3 contains 15 residues. V lost 1 base and J lost 0, with 9 bases in between. Per the germline V gene, CDR1 is LNHDA and CDR2 is SQIVND (reference sequence). Here the CDR3 DNA reads TGTGCCAGTAGTATAGTTCCGGGGTTGAACACTGAAGCTTTCTTT. The encoded protein is CASSIVPGLNTEAFF.

This chain connects TRBV5-1 to TRBJ2-3; 9 bases fit TRBD2. The V gene's germline CDR1 is SGHRS and CDR2 YFSETQ. CDR3 length equals 16 residues. With 0 bases clipped from V and 6 bases from J, the junction kept 8 bases outside the gene matches. CDR3 amino acids: CASSLGIAGAPDTQYF. CDR3 in DNA: TGCGCCAGCAGCTTGGGTATAGCGGGAGCCCCGGATACGCAGTATTTT.

This chain joins TRBV7-3 and TRBJ2-6; TRBD2 might be the D (6 bases). CDR1 is SGHTA, CDR2 FQGTGA, per germline. This CDR3 is built from 15 residues. V lost 3 bases and J lost 0, with 6 bases in between. The chain's CDR3 is CASSLGLSGANVLTF. In DNA, the CDR3 is TGTGCCAGCAGCTTGGGACTCTCTGGGGCCAACGTCCTGACTTTC.